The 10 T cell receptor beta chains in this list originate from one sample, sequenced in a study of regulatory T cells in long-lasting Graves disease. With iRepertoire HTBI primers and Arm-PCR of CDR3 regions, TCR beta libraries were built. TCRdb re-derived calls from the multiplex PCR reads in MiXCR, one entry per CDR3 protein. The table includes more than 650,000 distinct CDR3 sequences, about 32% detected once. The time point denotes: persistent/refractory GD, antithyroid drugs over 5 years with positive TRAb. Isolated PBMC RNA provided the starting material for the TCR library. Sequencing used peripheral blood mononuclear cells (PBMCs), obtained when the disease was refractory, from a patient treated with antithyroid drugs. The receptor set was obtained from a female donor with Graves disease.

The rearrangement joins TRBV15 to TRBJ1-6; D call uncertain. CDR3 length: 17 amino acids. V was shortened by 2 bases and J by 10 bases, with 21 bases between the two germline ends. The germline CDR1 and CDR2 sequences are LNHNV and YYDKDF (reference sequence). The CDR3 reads CATSRKTSGQAGSPLHF. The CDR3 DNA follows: TGTGCCACCAGCAGAAAGACATCCGGGCAAGCTGGCTCACCCCTCCACTTT.

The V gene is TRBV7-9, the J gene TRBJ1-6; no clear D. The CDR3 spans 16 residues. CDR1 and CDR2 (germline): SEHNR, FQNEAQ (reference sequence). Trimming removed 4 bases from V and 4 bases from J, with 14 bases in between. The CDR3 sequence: CASSSPTWYYNSPLHF. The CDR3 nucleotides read TGTGCCAGCAGCTCTCCTACCTGGTATTATAATTCACCCCTCCACTTT.

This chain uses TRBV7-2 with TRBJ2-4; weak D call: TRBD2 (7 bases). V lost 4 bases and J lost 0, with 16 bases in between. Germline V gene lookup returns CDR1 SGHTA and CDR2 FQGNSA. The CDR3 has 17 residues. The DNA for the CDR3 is TGTGCCAGCAGCTCTAGGGGGGGGGGCGTAGCCAAAAACATTCAGTACTTC. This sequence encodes CASSSRGGGVAKNIQYF.

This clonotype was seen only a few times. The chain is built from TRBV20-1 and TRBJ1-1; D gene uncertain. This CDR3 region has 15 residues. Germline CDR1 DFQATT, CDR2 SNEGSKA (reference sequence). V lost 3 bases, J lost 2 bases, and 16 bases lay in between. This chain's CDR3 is CSARYGVITNTEAFF. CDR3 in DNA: TGCAGTGCTAGGTACGGGGTCATAACAAACACTGAAGCTTTCTTT.

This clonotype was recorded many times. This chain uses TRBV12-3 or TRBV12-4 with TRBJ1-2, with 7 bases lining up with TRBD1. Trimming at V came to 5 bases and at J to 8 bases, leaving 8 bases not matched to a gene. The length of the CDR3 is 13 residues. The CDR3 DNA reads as TGTGCCAGCAGTCCCAAGACAGGGCGAGGCTACACCTTC. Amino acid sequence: CASSPKTGRGYTF.

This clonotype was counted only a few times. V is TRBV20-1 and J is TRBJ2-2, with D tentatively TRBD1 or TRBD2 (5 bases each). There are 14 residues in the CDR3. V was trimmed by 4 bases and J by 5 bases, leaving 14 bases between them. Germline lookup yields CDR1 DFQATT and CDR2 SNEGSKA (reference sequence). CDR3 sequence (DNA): TGCAGTGCTAACCGGGACGGAGGAACCGGGGAGCTGTTTTTT. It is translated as CSANRDGGTGELFF.

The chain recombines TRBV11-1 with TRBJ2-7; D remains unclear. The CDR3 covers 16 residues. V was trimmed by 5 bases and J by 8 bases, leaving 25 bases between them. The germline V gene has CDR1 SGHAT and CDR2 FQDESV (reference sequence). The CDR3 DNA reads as TGTGCCAGCAGCCCGCAGAGTTCCCGGATGTCTACTCAGCAGTACTTC. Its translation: CASSPQSSRMSTQQYF.

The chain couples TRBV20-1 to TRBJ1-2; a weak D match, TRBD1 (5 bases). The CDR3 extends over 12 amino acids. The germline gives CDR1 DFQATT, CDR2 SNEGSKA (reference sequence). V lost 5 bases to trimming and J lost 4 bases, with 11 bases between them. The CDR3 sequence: CSAAWDGYGYTF. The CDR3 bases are TGCAGTGCTGCTTGGGACGGCTATGGCTACACCTTC.

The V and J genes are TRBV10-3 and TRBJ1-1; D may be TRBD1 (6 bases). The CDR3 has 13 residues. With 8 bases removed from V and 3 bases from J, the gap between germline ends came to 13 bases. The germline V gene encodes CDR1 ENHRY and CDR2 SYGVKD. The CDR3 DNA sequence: TGTGCCATCCAGGGGTCATCGGACACTGAAGCTTTCTTT. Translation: CAIQGSSDTEAFF.

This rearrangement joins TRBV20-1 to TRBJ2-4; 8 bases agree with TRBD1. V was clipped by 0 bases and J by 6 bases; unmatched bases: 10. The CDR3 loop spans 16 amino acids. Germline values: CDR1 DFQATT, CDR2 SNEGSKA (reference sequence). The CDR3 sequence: CSARDSGQGARNIQYF. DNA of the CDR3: TGCAGTGCTAGAGATTCGGGGCAGGGGGCTAGAAACATTCAGTACTTC.